Below, 10 T cell receptor beta chains from the same sample are listed, as sequenced in a study of cytomegalovirus exposure and HLA in healthy donors. It was with 60 Vbeta and 13 Jbeta primers that the PCR ran. Sequencing used immunoSEQ multiplex PCR; TCRdb keeps in-frame clones, though not all of them. This sample has about 260,000 clones, with approximately 84% found just once. The specimen sequenced was PBMCs. These receptor sequences come from a woman in her thirties or forties in good health and CMV-seropositive.

Concerning this clone: Other DNA sequences in this sample translate to the same CDR3. The V call is TRBV6-1, the J call TRBJ2-5, with TRBD2 as a possible D gene (6 bases). The CDR3 loop spans 12 amino acids. The V end lost 6 bases, the J end lost 2 bases, and 7 bases lay between the germline ends. Per the germline V gene, CDR1 is MNHNS and CDR2 is SASEGT. As DNA, the CDR3 is TGTGCCAGCAGGGGGGGTCAAGAGACCCAGTACTTC. This gives the protein CASRGGQETQYF.

The sample holds many counts of this clone. The chain recombines TRBV5-4 with TRBJ2-5; D gene unclear. The V gene lost 0 bases and the J gene lost 0 bases, with 6 bases spanning the gap. This CDR3 is 14 amino acids long. CDR1 SGHNT and CDR2 YYREEE come from the germline V gene (reference sequence). The DNA for the CDR3 is TGTGCCAGCAGCTTGGCGCGGTACCAAGAGACCCAGTACTTC. Translation gives CASSLARYQETQYF.

This chain connects TRBV6-5 to TRBJ2-7; no firm D call. CDR3 length: 16 residues. V dropped 0 bases and J dropped 3 bases, with 15 bases sitting between them. Germline V gene data show CDR1 as MNHEY and CDR2 as SVGAGI. CDR3 coding DNA: TGTGCCAGCAGTTACTCGAGGAGCTCGGGTAGCTACGAGCAGTACTTC. It translates to CASSYSRSSGSYEQYF.

The chain uses TRBV19 and TRBJ2-1; 16 nucleotides align to TRBD2. Losses at the gene ends were 5 bases for V and 8 bases for J; bases not matched to a gene: 6. The CDR3 covers 16 residues. Germline lookup yields CDR1 LNHDA and CDR2 SQIVND (reference sequence). CDR3: CASSAGTSGRVYEQFF. The CDR3 bases are TGTGCCAGTAGTGCTGGGACTAGCGGGAGGGTCTATGAGCAGTTCTTC.

This clone has more than one count but fewer than ten. The chain recombines TRBV9 with TRBJ2-3, with 7 bases that match TRBD2. The V segment lost 3 bases and the J segment 6 bases; nucleotides outside the gene matches: 7. The germline gives CDR1 SGDLS, CDR2 YYNGEE. The CDR3 contains 14 residues. The chain's CDR3 is CASSAREGLDTQYF. The CDR3 coding sequence is TGTGCCAGCAGCGCTAGGGAGGGCCTGGATACGCAGTATTTT.

V and J are TRBV21-1 and TRBJ2-5; TRBD2 is taken as the D call from the table, unchecked against the DNA. TRBV21-1 corresponds to a pseudogene. The CDR3 runs to 18 residues. The CDR3 loop reads CASSPTLLGGDSKETQYF. In DNA form, the CDR3 reads TGTGCCAGCAGCCCAACCTTACTGGGGGGAGACTCGAAAGAGACCCAGTACTTC.

Comment on this clone: The sample has other DNA sequences that encode this CDR3 too. V usage is TRBV27 and J usage is TRBJ1-4; D is ambiguous. Trimming cost V 2 bases and J 3 bases, with 19 bases left between them. The CDR3 loop spans 18 amino acids. The germline CDR1 and CDR2 sequences are MNHEY and SMNVEV (reference sequence). CDR3 region: CASSLIQRPRPSNEKLFF. In nucleotides, the CDR3 is TGTGCCAGCAGTTTAATTCAGAGGCCCCGGCCCTCTAATGAAAAACTGTTTTTT.

In its sample, this clone was seen a few times. The V gene is TRBV4-2, the J gene TRBJ2-2; 8 bases map to TRBD2. CDR1 LGHNA and CDR2 YNFKEQ come from the germline V gene. V shed 1 base, J shed 3 bases, and the junction held 4 bases outside the gene matches. This CDR3 is 16 amino acids long. The CDR3 reads CASSQGQREHTGELFF. The CDR3 DNA is TGTGCCAGCAGCCAAGGGCAGCGGGAGCACACCGGGGAGCTGTTTTTT.

The rearrangement uses TRBV11-2 and TRBJ2-7, with 7 bases matching TRBD1. With 5 bases clipped from V and 2 bases from J, the junction kept 9 bases outside the gene matches. CDR3 length equals 15 residues. Germline lookup yields CDR1 SGHAT and CDR2 FQNNGV. The CDR3 loop is CASSPPATGTYEQYF. CDR3 sequence (DNA): TGTGCCAGCAGCCCCCCCGCGACAGGGACCTACGAGCAGTACTTC.

The chain recombines TRBV27 with TRBJ1-2; TRBD1 aligns across 10 bases. Germline V CDR1 and CDR2: MNHEY, SMNVEV (reference sequence). Trimming took 5 bases from V and 5 from J; bases not matched to a gene: 14. The CDR3 has 17 residues. The CDR3 loop reads CASSLIGGTGAGYGYTF. The CDR3, as DNA: TGTGCCAGCAGTCTTATAGGGGGGACAGGGGCGGGGTATGGCTACACCTTC.